These 7 T cell receptor beta chains share one sample of origin, sequenced in a study of CD8 T cell repertoires and HIV-1 epitope variants. Clones were sequenced by immunoSEQ multiplex PCR, and TCRdb holds only the in-frame ones, with some missing. The top ten hold around 24% of the sample, which has about 90,000 clones, around 75% seen once. Sequenced: uncultured baseline CD8+ T cells from peripheral blood mononuclear cells (PBMCs). These receptors were taken from a male donor with HIV.

The chain is built from TRBV28 and TRBJ2-7, with D uncertain. The CDR3 extends over 12 amino acids. Looked up from germline, CDR1 is MDHEN and CDR2 is SYDVKM. V dropped 3 bases and J dropped 6 bases, with 9 bases sitting between them. The CDR3 region has the DNA TGTGCCAGCAGTTTCCCTCAGCGCGAGCAGTACTTC. Protein: CASSFPQREQYF.

The rearrangement links TRBV10-2 to TRBJ1-1, with no clear D. CDR1 and CDR2 (germline): WSHSY, SAAADI. The CDR3 contains 13 residues. V lost 6 bases to trimming and J lost 1 base, with 9 bases between them. The CDR3: CASSHTANTEAFF. In DNA form, the CDR3 reads TGCGCCAGCAGCCACACAGCGAACACTGAAGCTTTCTTT.

This chain uses TRBV19 with TRBJ2-1; 8 bases are shared with TRBD2. From germline, CDR1 is LNHDA and CDR2 SQIVND (reference sequence). The CDR3 contains 16 residues. The J segment lost 4 bases and the V segment lost 5 bases, leaving 10 bases of the junction unmatched. The CDR3 loop reads CASSQSSGGPYNEQFF. CDR3 DNA sequence: TGTGCCAGTAGTCAATCGTCGGGGGGGCCGTACAATGAGCAGTTCTTC. The full variable domain, with the rest looked up from reference TRBV19 and TRBJ2-1, is DGGITQSPKYLFRKEGQNVTLSCEQNLNHDAMYWYRQDPGQGLRLIYYSQIVNDFQKGDIAEGYSVSREKKESFPLTVTSAQKNPTAFYLCASSQSSGGPYNEQFFGPGTRLTVL.

In DNA form, the CDR3 reads TGTGCCAGCAGCCGACAGGGCTGGAACACTGAAGCTTTCTTT. This encodes CASSRQGWNTEAFF. The rearrangement joins TRBV27 to TRBJ1-1; 7 nucleotides match TRBD1. The CDR3 length is 14 residues. V lost 6 bases and J lost 1; bases outside the gene matches: 5. The V gene's germline CDR1 is MNHEY and CDR2 SMNVEV (reference sequence).

V gene TRBV7-2 combines with J gene TRBJ2-7, with a weak D call TRBD2 (5 bases). Germline lookup yields CDR1 SGHTA and CDR2 FQGNSA. Trimming removed 5 bases at V and 2 bases at J, with 13 bases between. The CDR3 has 14 amino acids. The CDR3 DNA reads as TGTGCCAGCAGCACGGGGATTTGGCCCTACGAGCAGTACTTC. This translates into CASSTGIWPYEQYF.

This sequence joins TRBV25-1 and TRBJ1-5, with a weak D call TRBD1 (5 bases). Germline CDR1 and CDR2: MGHDK and SYGVNS. The V end lost 6 bases, the J end lost 7 bases, and 19 bases lay between the germline ends. This CDR3 has 15 amino acids. In DNA, the CDR3 is TGTGCCAGCAGCCCCACCCTAGGAGGGGACCAGCCCCAGCATTTT. Residues: CASSPTLGGDQPQHF.

The rearrangement links TRBV28 to TRBJ1-2; D is undetermined. V lost 6 bases to trimming and J lost 0 bases, with 17 bases between them. This CDR3 is 16 amino acids long. Looked up from germline, CDR1 is MDHEN and CDR2 is SYDVKM. CDR3 region: CASSYPQRVTNYGYTF. The CDR3 bases are TGTGCCAGCAGCTATCCCCAGCGGGTGACTAACTATGGCTACACCTTC.